This passage covers 28 T cell receptor beta chains from one sample sequenced in a study of CD8 T cells in ankylosing spondylitis. Study-wide results and caveats: Blood from ankylosing spondylitis patients appeared to carry a characteristic roughly eight-variant TCR beta motif.

One entry per CDR3 protein, called by TCRdb with MiXCR from the 5' RACE reads. The sample has roughly 440,000 distinct CDR3 sequences, about 15% seen once. These receptors lack a known antigen. Material: blood, either unsorted or a sorted T cell fraction (not recorded which). The receptors originated from a male donor with ankylosing spondylitis.

This clonotype was seen many times. The J gene is TRBJ2-1, the V gene TRBV20-1; no definite D call. Germline V lookup: CDR1 DFQATT, CDR2 SNEGSKA (reference sequence). This CDR3 comprises 11 residues. Trimming shortened V by 5 bases and J by 5 bases, and 7 bases separated the two germline ends. This chain's CDR3 is CSASKNNEQFF. DNA of the CDR3: TGCAGTGCTTCGAAAAACAATGAGCAGTTCTTC.

There are many counts of this clonotype. As DNA, the CDR3 is TGTGCCAGCAGCTCCAGGGGGGAGATCTATGGCTACACCTTC. This gives the protein CASSSRGEIYGYTF. The genes are TRBV12-3 or TRBV12-4 and TRBJ1-2, with 7 bases identical to TRBD1. The CDR3 totals 14 residues. The ends lost 6 bases at V and 4 bases at J; junction bases unmatched: 8.

The chain recombines TRBV2 with TRBJ2-1; D gene ambiguous. V was clipped by 6 bases and J by 2 bases, with 11 bases between them. The V gene's germline CDR1 is SNHLY and CDR2 FYNNEI. The CDR3 has 14 residues. The CDR3 is CASSALLAYNEQFF. The DNA of the CDR3 is TGTGCCAGCAGCGCCCTCCTAGCCTACAATGAGCAGTTCTTC. The full variable domain, rest sourced from reference TRBV2 and TRBJ2-1, is EPEVTQTPSHQVTQMGQEVILRCVPISNHLYFYWYRQILGQKVEFLVSFYNNEISEKSEIFDDQFSVERPDGSNFTLKIRSTKLEDSAMYFCASSALLAYNEQFFGPGTRLTVL.

This clonotype has ten or more counts. The rearrangement links TRBV29-1 to TRBJ2-1; 10 positions match TRBD1. CDR3 length: 14 amino acids. Germline assignment: CDR1 SQVTM and CDR2 ANQGSEA. J was trimmed by 4 bases and V by 4 bases; bases with no gene match: 4. The CDR3 DNA is TGCAGCGTTGGTCGGGGACAGGGGTACAATGAGCAGTTCTTC. It codes for CSVGRGQGYNEQFF.

The chain employs TRBV21-1 and TRBJ2-7; no check of the table's D call, TRBD1, against the DNA was made. TRBV21-1 has pseudogene status. The CDR3 loop spans 18 amino acids. CDR3 region: CASSKCGTPRDRSNEQYF. The CDR3 DNA reads as TGTGCCAGCAGCAAATGCGGTACCCCCCGGGACAGGAGCAACGAGCAGTACTTC.

This clonotype occurred many times. The V gene is TRBV28, the J gene TRBJ2-2, with D perhaps matching TRBD2 (5 bases). The CDR3 length is 15 residues. Germline V gene lookup returns CDR1 MDHEN and CDR2 SYDVKM. V was clipped by 3 bases and J by 0 bases, with 8 bases between them. The CDR3 reads CASSLSGANTGELFF. For the CDR3, the DNA is TGTGCCAGCAGTTTGTCCGGGGCGAACACCGGGGAGCTGTTTTTT.

The V call is TRBV5-5, the J call TRBJ1-2; D remains unclear. With 0 bases removed from V and 0 bases from J, the gap between germline ends came to 9 bases. The CDR3 totals 15 residues. CDR1 is SGHKS, CDR2 YYEKEE, per germline (reference sequence). The chain's CDR3 is CASSLARGPNYGYTF. The CDR3 DNA is TGTGCCAGCAGCTTGGCCCGAGGCCCTAACTATGGCTACACCTTC.

The chain uses TRBV6-5 and TRBJ2-3; 8 bases align to TRBD2. The CDR3 is 16 amino acids. Per germline, CDR1 MNHEY and CDR2 SVGAGI. V lost 0 bases and J lost 6; bases outside the gene matches: 8. This CDR3 is CASSYSTGLGSDTQYF. CDR3 coding DNA: TGTGCCAGCAGTTACTCGACGGGACTAGGATCCGATACGCAGTATTTT.

This clonotype came up a few times. The chain couples TRBV2 to TRBJ2-3; 8 bases are shared with TRBD1. Germline values: CDR1 SNHLY, CDR2 FYNNEI. This CDR3 spans 14 amino acids. V trimming: 10 bases; J trimming: 0 bases; junction bases outside the gene matches: 6. The CDR3 sequence is CATSGTGSTDTQYF. DNA of the CDR3: TGTGCCACGTCCGGGACAGGTAGCACAGATACGCAGTATTTT.

The chain joins TRBV4-2 to TRBJ2-7; perhaps TRBD1 as D (6 bases). Trimming left V 2 bases short and J 3 bases short, with 11 bases between. CDR1 and CDR2 (germline): LGHNA, YNFKEQ. The CDR3 loop spans 14 amino acids. DNA of the CDR3: TGTGCCAGCAGCCAATCGACAGGTTACTACGAGCAGTACTTC. It encodes CASSQSTGYYEQYF.

Comment on this clonotype: This may come from a read error, since a much larger clone is one base off. The chain uses TRBV20-1 and TRBJ2-5, with unresolved D. Deletions cut 3 bases from V and 5 bases from J, with 10 bases between. Germline assignment: CDR1 DFQATT and CDR2 SNEGSKA (reference sequence). This CDR3 region has 12 residues. CDR3 DNA: TGCAGTGCTAGTTCGGCGGCGGAGACCCAGTACTTC. Protein product: CSASSAAETQYF.

V and J are TRBV28 and TRBJ1-5; tentative D call: TRBD1 (6 bases). Germline lookup yields CDR1 MDHEN and CDR2 SYDVKM. The CDR3 length is 14 residues. CDR3 loop: CGARGSLGNQPQHF. The CDR3 DNA follows: TGTGGAGCGAGGGGGTCGCTGGGCAATCAGCCCCAGCATTTT.

This clonotype was observed many times. This chain connects TRBV28 to TRBJ2-4; no clear D. CDR3 length: 13 residues. V was cut by 6 bases and J by 0 bases, with 6 bases left in between. CDR1 MDHEN and CDR2 SYDVKM come from the germline V gene. CDR3 sequence reads: CASSYIAKNIQYF. The CDR3 nucleotides read TGTGCCAGCAGCTATATAGCCAAAAACATTCAGTACTTC.

The chain has TRBV24-1 and TRBJ2-3; 11 nucleotides align to TRBD1. CDR1 is KGHDR and CDR2 is SFDVKD in the germline V gene. V was clipped by 4 bases and J by 6 bases; unmatched bases: 8. The CDR3 is 16 residues long. This chain's CDR3 is CATSDPGTGGGDTQYF. As DNA, the CDR3 is TGTGCCACCAGTGACCCCGGGACAGGGGGTGGTGATACGCAGTATTTT.

This clonotype was detected only a few times. This rearrangement joins TRBV7-9 to TRBJ2-3; unclear D gene. CDR3 length equals 13 residues. Germline CDR1 SEHNR, CDR2 FQNEAQ (reference sequence). Trimming stripped 3 bases from V and 9 bases from J, with 13 bases between. CDR3 in amino acids: CASSFGNVRTQYF. In DNA form, the CDR3 reads TGTGCCAGCAGCTTCGGTAATGTCAGGACGCAGTATTTT.

This clonotype was seen a handful of times. The rearrangement joins TRBV27 to TRBJ2-1, with a tentative D call TRBD1 (5 bases). The V gene lost 11 bases and the J gene lost 5 bases, with 19 bases spanning the gap. Germline V lookup: CDR1 MNHEY, CDR2 SMNVEV (reference sequence). The CDR3 runs to 14 residues. The DNA of the CDR3 is TGTGCCTGCCAAGGTCGTAGGGGCAACAATGAGCAGTTCTTC. Protein: CACQGRRGNNEQFF.

The chain carries TRBV11-3 and TRBJ2-2, with 8 bases that match TRBD2. Germline loops: CDR1 SGHNT, CDR2 YENEEA. After removal of 5 bases from V and 0 bases from J, the junction contained 5 bases not matched to a gene. This CDR3 has 16 amino acids. The CDR3 region has the DNA TGTGCCAGCAGCCACTCGGGGGGGGCGAACACCGGGGAGCTGTTTTTT. Protein sequence: CASSHSGGANTGELFF.

This clonotype occurred a few times. This chain uses TRBV5-1 with TRBJ2-1, with 10 bases aligning to TRBD1. The junction had 4 bases not matched to a gene; V was cut back by 2 bases and J by 5 bases. The CDR3 has 15 amino acids. Germline-derived CDR1 and CDR2 are SGHRS and YFSETQ. The DNA of the CDR3 is TGCGCCAGCAGCTTTGACAGGGGGCGAGACAATGAGCAGTTCTTC. Translating it yields CASSFDRGRDNEQFF.

The chain employs TRBV28 and TRBJ2-4, with D unresolved. V lost 10 bases to trimming and J lost 4 bases, with 11 bases between them. This CDR3 contains 12 residues. In germline, CDR1 is MDHEN, CDR2 SYDVKM. CDR3 sequence: CATRGQKNIQYF. CDR3 sequence (DNA): TGTGCCACAAGAGGTCAGAAAAACATTCAGTACTTC.

This sequence joins TRBV20-1 and TRBJ2-1, with D hard to call. V shed 5 bases and J shed 0 bases, with 20 bases lying between them. CDR1 is DFQATT, CDR2 SNEGSKA, per germline (reference sequence). The length of the CDR3 is 17 residues. CDR3 nucleotide sequence: TGCAGTGCTCCAGAAGGTCTGCGTGCTAGCTCCTACAATGAGCAGTTCTTC. This translates into CSAPEGLRASSYNEQFF.

The chain carries TRBV24-1 and TRBJ2-3; D gene unclear. This CDR3 spans 13 amino acids. Germline V gene sequence: CDR1 KGHDR, CDR2 SFDVKD. V was clipped by 5 bases and J by 4 bases, with 9 bases between them. CDR3 DNA: TGTGCCACCAGTGCCGGTGGGCCAGATACGCAGTATTTT. Translation gives CATSAGGPDTQYF.

The chain couples TRBV6-4 to TRBJ2-1; 7 positions match TRBD2. Germline trimming cut 4 bases from V and 7 bases from J; bases unmatched to any gene: 7. Germline values: CDR1 MRHNA, CDR2 SNTAGT. This CDR3 has 14 amino acids. The CDR3 region is CASSVERGLNEQFF. Here the CDR3 DNA reads TGTGCCAGCAGTGTTGAGCGGGGCTTGAATGAGCAGTTCTTC.

The chain recombines TRBV6-5 with TRBJ1-2, with 9 bases fitting TRBD1. CDR3 length equals 16 residues. Trimming took 4 bases from V and 8 from J; bases not matched to a gene: 14. CDR1 and CDR2 from the germline V gene are MNHEY and SVGAGI. The CDR3 here is CASSSSPGTGLKGYTF. CDR3 DNA: TGTGCCAGCAGTTCCTCCCCGGGGACAGGGTTAAAAGGCTACACCTTC.

J is TRBJ2-1 and V is TRBV7-9; TRBD2 agrees at 8 bases. The CDR3 is 16 amino acids. In germline, CDR1 is SEHNR, CDR2 FQNEAQ (reference sequence). V shed 2 bases, J shed 6 bases, and the junction held 9 bases outside the gene matches. The CDR3 region has the DNA TGTGCCAGCAGCTTATCGCGCGGGGGGATGGGCAATGAGCAGTTCTTC. It specifies CASSLSRGGMGNEQFF.

The chain joins TRBV2 to TRBJ1-2; 8 positions match TRBD1. The germline V gene has CDR1 SNHLY and CDR2 FYNNEI. The CDR3 runs 15 residues. The V gene end was trimmed by 2 bases and the J gene end by 5 bases; junction bases not matched to a gene: 7. Written as DNA, the CDR3 is TGTGCCAGCAGTGAACCATCGACAGGGGAATATGGCTACACCTTC. Residues: CASSEPSTGEYGYTF.

In its sample, this clonotype was seen a few times. This chain links TRBV11-2 with TRBJ1-5; possible D gene TRBD1, 6 bases. Germline CDR1 is SGHAT and CDR2 is FQNNGV. The V gene lost 0 bases and the J gene lost 7 bases, with 16 bases spanning the gap. The CDR3 consists of 16 residues. The CDR3 loop is CASSLDSGRGGQPQHF. The CDR3 DNA is TGTGCCAGCAGCTTAGATTCCGGCAGGGGAGGCCAGCCCCAGCATTTT.

This clonotype has only a few counts. The rearrangement uses TRBV6-6 and TRBJ1-2; D is undetermined. The V gene lost 7 bases and the J gene lost 6 bases, with 15 bases spanning the gap. This CDR3 contains 13 residues. Per the germline V gene, CDR1 is MNHNY and CDR2 is SVGAGI (reference sequence). The CDR3 region is CASKKVEGDGYTF. The CDR3 region has the DNA TGTGCCAGCAAGAAGGTGGAGGGCGATGGCTACACCTTC.

The chain couples TRBV20-1 to TRBJ2-5, with 12 positions matching TRBD2. Looked up from germline, CDR1 is DFQATT and CDR2 is SNEGSKA (reference sequence). V shed 3 bases and J 1 base; nucleotides not matched to a gene: 9. The CDR3 consists of 17 residues. CDR3 coding DNA: TGCAGTGCTAGGGTGGCTAGCGGGAGGGCCGTCCAAGAGACCCAGTACTTC. This gives the protein CSARVASGRAVQETQYF.